What follows is one TCR beta chain and its context. Only a few counts were recorded for this clone. Its target antigen remains unknown. Per-base quality was not reported, and no clone a single base away is much larger than it. Library generation was performed with the immunoSEQ multiplex PCR assay. The multiplex PCR relied on a mix of 60 forward primers for TCR Vbeta segments and 13 reverse primers for TCR Jbeta segments. Amplification of the CDR3 region of rearranged TCR beta genes was performed with a multiplex PCR assay on genomic DNA. On the Illumina HiSeq System, the amplified TCR beta libraries were sequenced as 87-base-pair reads. The original methods were these. A later analysis counted about 82 million unique TCR beta chains across the 640 or so repertoires, and roughly 10 million of these chains were shared by at least two donors. To remove PCR and sequencing errors, raw reads were error-corrected and collapsed into unique sequences using a nearest-neighbor algorithm that merged closely related sequences. Alignment of CDR3 sequences to IMGT reference sequences was used to assign V, D and J gene segments. For a sequence to be retained, at least a six-nucleotide match to both a V gene segment and a J gene segment was required. Rearrangements were called productive when the CDR3 lacked stop codons and stayed in frame with V and J; all others were non-productive. CDR3 was defined according to IMGT convention as the region running from the second conserved V-encoded cysteine to the conserved J-encoded phenylalanine. In an earlier analysis of roughly 610 of the donors, sequences lacking an unambiguous match to a single V gene segment were excluded. An earlier analysis of 587 of the donors called V segments functional above 56.7% productive rearrangements and segregating when the between-donor standard deviation exceeded 5%. A statistical classification framework was built for diagnosing cytomegalovirus status from the catalog of TCR beta chain sequences. A later analysis assigned V and J genes by comparing TCR nucleotide sequences with IMGT/GENE-DB human TR gene sequences. The TCRdist pipeline was used in a later analysis to assign CDR3 sequences and most-parsimonious VDJ recombination scenarios. In a later analysis, every TCR beta chain was defined by the combination of its CDR3 amino acid sequence and its V-gene family, and reads without a unique V-gene family were dropped. A later analysis removed roughly 590 highly shared, low-generation-probability nucleotide sequences to deal with suspected cross-contamination and a sequencing artifact. In a later analysis, a clonal expansion index was calculated for each public chain from normalized within-repertoire ranks of inferred template counts. A later analysis computed generation probabilities with a VDJ recombination model fitted to out-of-frame rearrangements, and checked the results against IGoR. A later analysis scored TCR-TCR, TCR-HLA and TCR-CMV co-occurrence with hypergeometric tests, applying a repertoire-size bias correction to TCR pairs. In a later analysis, false discovery rates were estimated by permuting HLA or CMV assignments 20 times. In a later analysis, co-occurring TCRs were grouped with DBSCAN, and TCRdist sequence similarity was added when clustering was performed within HLA-allele-positive subsets. Repertoires with fewer than 30,000 or more than 120,000 public chains, plus five repertoires with anomalous nucleotide sharing, were excluded from co-occurrence clustering. TCRdb took this table from immuneACCESS and kept in-frame rearrangements with V and J called. Such tables lack part of the clones; where checked against another copy, unresolved V genes explain under half of the gap, and the rest is unexplained. That table supplies the V and J calls and clone size; D and trimming were determined from the DNA. The sample yields around 200,000 clones; 75% to 85% were counted once. Jointly, the top ten make up under 1.5% of the sample.

The data stem from a study of cytomegalovirus exposure and HLA in healthy donors (dated by TCRdb to between 2016 and 2019). For the wider study: In an earlier analysis of fewer than 750 of the donors, approximately 300 Gb of sequence data and 117 million unique TCR beta sequences from about 179 million T cells were reported. A separate validation cohort of approximately 120 different subjects was used in addition to the roughly 720-subject first cohort. Roughly 5 DR-DQ haplotypes were handled as single units for association and clustering, since linkage in the cohort was strong. The study aimed to test whether signatures of past pathogen exposure could be identified by cataloging public T cell receptors. The later analysis used no new phenotypic data to find candidate immune exposures, relying instead on TCR beta sequences and their occurrence across donors. The number of typed donors differed by locus: roughly 629-640 for A, B, C, DRB1 and DQB1; some 540 for DQA1; 606 for DPA1; and 450 to 480 for DPB1. An earlier analysis of 587 of the donors used high-throughput TCR beta sequencing to judge whether each TCR beta V gene segment behaved as functional or pseudogenic. An early release covering roughly 640 HLA-typed donors comprised roughly 300 gigabases of sequencing data and approximately 80 million unique TCR sequences. Class I and class II HLA loci were covered by the typing at four-digit resolution. The study profiled the T cell repertoires of about 640 subjects by immunosequencing and related them to cytomegalovirus serostatus. A later analysis re-examined previously published TCR beta repertoires from about 700 donors and added high-resolution HLA genotyping to investigate patterns of TCR occurrence. Alongside the repertoire data, information on donor age, sex, ethnicity and CMV serostatus was compiled. Among the approximately 420 genotyped donors, about 83% belonged to the genetic ancestry cluster associated with self-reported Caucasian donors. Genome-wide SNP genotypes for about 65% of the roughly 700 donors were used in a later genetic analysis, which treated that subset as a discovery cohort. Among roughly 400 genotyped donors of the cohort, an average of around 220,000 unique TCR beta nucleotide sequences was sequenced per donor, of which about 18% were non-productive. To predict cytomegalovirus infection status, the study combined high-throughput TCR immunosequencing, statistical association of individual TCRs with disease status, and machine learning. All discovery cohort repertoires had been generated on a single sequencing platform. Results the study describes overall, beyond this receptor: The authors suggested that the approach could potentially be generalized to other disease states and immunological phenotypes. The earlier analysis of fewer than 750 of the donors excluded 15 to 20 rarely observed V segments, including chromosome 9 orphons, because counts were too low. Several of the top co-occurrence clusters appeared to be linked to parvovirus B19, influenza, CMV and Epstein-Barr virus, according to a later analysis. In both the original and validation cohorts, the classifier was reported to diagnose cytomegalovirus status with high specificity and sensitivity. The cohort was sequenced for TCR beta chains only, and without alpha or paired-chain data the features that could be detected were limited. A further reported finding was that TCR beta sequences accurately predicted the HLA-A and HLA-B alleles for most subjects in the first cohort. A cluster of highly shared sequence variants was judged likely to be a technical artifact of the sequencing pipeline. Broadly in line with IMGT annotations, most TCR beta V segments showed up in productive rearrangements about 90% or about 30% of the time in an earlier analysis of 587 of the donors. The study gave a list of around 170 TCR beta chains associated with cytomegalovirus. A later genetic analysis associated a missense DCLRE1C variant with V-gene and J-gene trimming of TCR beta chains, and an independent cohort replicated the association. A later analysis found that HLA-associated TCR beta chains were more clonally expanded and had lower generation probabilities than equally common non-associated chains. According to a later analysis, most CMV-associated TCR beta chains appeared to be HLA-restricted, and the HLA associations seemed to be driven largely by CMV exposure. When HLA alleles, especially DR and DQ, strongly co-occurred, attributing TCR associations to individual alleles was difficult. In a later analysis, the rate of TCR association differed among HLA loci, with DRB1 alleles having the most associated TCRs and HLA-C alleles having the fewest. Sequencing depth was assumed to be roughly uniform across donors in the presence/absence analyses, though that assumption may not hold. HLA typing was unavailable for some donors at each locus, so association tests used only the typed subset. Most TCR sequences were observed very rarely across donors, whereas some public TCRs were present in many individuals. Linkage disequilibrium might explain the correlated functional status among segregating V segments, but an unknown experimental factor could not be ruled out. Immune exposure information for the cohort was limited to CMV serostatus. A few of the identified cytomegalovirus-associated TCR beta chains were confirmed in vitro to be specific for cytomegalovirus antigens. At a false discovery rate of 0.05, a later analysis linked 15,000 to 20,000 TCR beta sequences to specific HLA alleles. The 87-base-pair reads could not distinguish some IMGT-functional V segments, including TRBV6-2 and TRBV6-3, so those segments were excluded. A later genetic analysis reported fewer N-insertions in productive TCRs among donors in an Asian-associated ancestry cluster than the roughly 700-donor mean.

The CDR3 sequence holds 12 residues, the cysteine and phenylalanine included. Solely the CDR3 DNA is kept, with 36 bases framed from the first base. Relative to germline, V is missing 7 bases and J is missing 4 bases, with 4 bases of the junction outside any gene match. CDR1 and CDR2 are read off the germline V gene as WSHSY and SAAADI. The cohort consisted of 650 to 850 healthy bone marrow donors. Cohort members were all nominally healthy when sampled, although unrecorded immune exposures were likely present. The donor tested CMV seropositive and was one of the 289 seropositive cohort members. Every donor gave a peripheral blood sample, and the peripheral blood mononuclear cells from that sample were used for TCR beta sequencing. The Qiagen DNeasy Blood Extraction Kit was used to extract genomic DNA from the blood cell samples.

The TCR comes from a girl aged 2 to 10 in good health and CMV-seropositive. The rearrangement joined TRBV10-2 to TRBJ2-7; the central 7 bases match TRBD1. The sample was PBMCs. This receptor carries the CDR3 CASMGDSYEQYF. The DNA reads TGCGCCAGCATGGGGGACAGTTACGAGCAGTACTTC.